Listed below are T cell receptor beta chains from one sample, sequenced in a study of cytomegalovirus exposure and HLA in healthy donors. The protocol was immunoSEQ multiplex PCR, while the TCRdb copy is restricted to in-frame clones and leaves out a portion. Of about 140,000 clones in the sample, roughly 77% were seen once. Sequenced: PBMCs. The origin of the receptors is a female donor in good health and CMV-seronegative. CDR3s leave out the opening cysteine and the closing phenylalanine or tryptophan. Not every row has a clone size; where given, it reads once, few, many or a size class.

abundance: NA; j_gene: TRBJ1-6; v_gene: TRBV6-6; CDR3aa: ASWDSWGSPLH
abundance: NA; j_gene: TRBJ2-1; v_gene: TRBV10-3; CDR3aa: AIGELAGVHEQF
abundance: NA; j_gene: TRBJ2-1; v_gene: TRBV4-1; CDR3aa: ASSHRGLAGNNEQF
abundance: NA; j_gene: TRBJ2-7; v_gene: TRBV15; CDR3aa: ATSTLRTGYFSSSYEQY
abundance: NA; j_gene: TRBJ1-2; v_gene: TRBV27; CDR3aa: ASSLSNNPRVGYT
abundance: NA; j_gene: TRBJ2-2; v_gene: TRBV19; CDR3aa: ASSGTGLAGAGELF
abundance: NA; j_gene: TRBJ2-5; v_gene: TRBV29-1; CDR3aa: SVGTSGIGETQY
abundance: few; j_gene: TRBJ2-2; v_gene: TRBV7-2; CDR3aa: ASSLGSGPGTGELF
abundance: NA; j_gene: TRBJ2-3; v_gene: TRBV27; CDR3aa: ASRSGRGSTDTQY
abundance: many; j_gene: TRBJ1-2; v_gene: TRBV16; CDR3aa: ASLREGILYGYT
abundance: few; j_gene: TRBJ2-3; v_gene: TRBV2; CDR3aa: ASSERVLAGTQY
abundance: few; j_gene: TRBJ1-1; v_gene: TRBV2; CDR3aa: ASSGLGLAEAF
abundance: many; j_gene: TRBJ2-7; v_gene: TRBV7-6; CDR3aa: ASSSDPGQGSHEQY
abundance: NA; j_gene: TRBJ1-2; v_gene: TRBV19; CDR3aa: ASSTSALQGARGYT
abundance: once; j_gene: TRBJ1-6; v_gene: TRBV5-6; CDR3aa: ASSFSPGLDNSPLH
abundance: NA; j_gene: TRBJ2-7; v_gene: TRBV2; CDR3aa: ASSYKDPGHSSYEQY
abundance: NA; j_gene: TRBJ1-1; v_gene: TRBV18; CDR3aa: ASSKDRKNTEAF
abundance: NA; j_gene: TRBJ2-2; v_gene: TRBV14; CDR3aa: ASSLLAGATNTGELF
abundance: NA; j_gene: TRBJ2-5; v_gene: TRBV7-2; CDR3aa: AGSLGLAGGQETQY
abundance: NA; j_gene: TRBJ1-1; v_gene: TRBV4-1; CDR3aa: ASSQPDRVDEAF
abundance: NA; j_gene: TRBJ2-7; v_gene: TRBV5-4; CDR3aa: ASSLGTGGEQY
abundance: few; j_gene: TRBJ2-5; v_gene: TRBV11-3; CDR3aa: ASRRQGSETQY
abundance: few; j_gene: TRBJ2-7; v_gene: TRBV4-3; CDR3aa: ASSPRRRDVQY
abundance: NA; j_gene: TRBJ1-1; v_gene: TRBV10-3; CDR3aa: AISTGGVSNTEAF
abundance: NA; j_gene: TRBJ2-1; v_gene: TRBV2; CDR3aa: ASSTSGRGNEQF
abundance: NA; j_gene: TRBJ1-1; v_gene: TRBV28; CDR3aa: ASRDRNTEAF
abundance: NA; j_gene: TRBJ2-7; v_gene: TRBV5-1; CDR3aa: ASSLAASVGGDEQY
abundance: few; j_gene: TRBJ1-1; v_gene: TRBV6-5; CDR3aa: ASSSRAEAF
abundance: NA; j_gene: TRBJ2-5; v_gene: TRBV11-2; CDR3aa: ASSLGTIETQY
abundance: NA; j_gene: TRBJ1-1; v_gene: TRBV5-6; CDR3aa: ASLDSMNTEAF
abundance: NA; j_gene: TRBJ1-2; v_gene: TRBV6-5; CDR3aa: ASSRDRAYYGYT
abundance: NA; j_gene: TRBJ2-7; v_gene: TRBV28; CDR3aa: ASRGDRVSSYEQY
abundance: NA; j_gene: TRBJ1-5; v_gene: TRBV19; CDR3aa: ASRAGNQPQH
abundance: NA; j_gene: TRBJ1-2; v_gene: TRBV27; CDR3aa: ASSGTGGNGYT
abundance: NA; j_gene: TRBJ1-1; v_gene: TRBV5-5; CDR3aa: ASSNARADTEAF
abundance: once; j_gene: TRBJ2-7; v_gene: TRBV15; CDR3aa: ATSRGLARSSYEQY
abundance: few; j_gene: TRBJ2-3; v_gene: TRBV4-1; CDR3aa: ASSRGWTKNTDTQY
abundance: NA; j_gene: TRBJ2-5; v_gene: TRBV30; CDR3aa: AWSPAQETQY
abundance: NA; j_gene: TRBJ2-7; v_gene: TRBV2; CDR3aa: ASRRLAGEPEQY
abundance: few; j_gene: TRBJ2-2; v_gene: TRBV4-3; CDR3aa: ASSPGLAGGPDTGELF
abundance: few; j_gene: TRBJ2-2; v_gene: TRBV11-3; CDR3aa: ASSSGSSTGELF
abundance: NA; j_gene: TRBJ2-4; v_gene: TRBV29-1; CDR3aa: SVRIVAKNIQY
abundance: NA; j_gene: TRBJ2-1; v_gene: TRBV28; CDR3aa: ASRASGREQF
abundance: NA; j_gene: TRBJ2-1; v_gene: TRBV5-4; CDR3aa: ASSFSGSGYNEQF
abundance: once; j_gene: TRBJ2-7; v_gene: TRBV7-8; CDR3aa: ASTASRTPYYEQY
abundance: NA; j_gene: TRBJ1-2; v_gene: TRBV28; CDR3aa: ASGPEGYT
abundance: NA; j_gene: TRBJ2-4; v_gene: TRBV13; CDR3aa: ASSPPRGVGKNIQY
abundance: NA; j_gene: TRBJ2-4; v_gene: TRBV15; CDR3aa: ATSRDTGRDIQY
abundance: NA; j_gene: TRBJ2-4; v_gene: TRBV28; CDR3aa: ASNPPRAAKNIQY
abundance: NA; j_gene: TRBJ1-6; v_gene: TRBV4-3; CDR3aa: ASSQILGGERLH
abundance: once; j_gene: TRBJ2-5; v_gene: TRBV2; CDR3aa: ASSDSLGGGVMIETQY
abundance: NA; j_gene: TRBJ1-1; v_gene: TRBV5-1; CDR3aa: ASSFSDTEAF
abundance: NA; j_gene: TRBJ1-2; v_gene: TRBV5-1; CDR3aa: ASSLGRGYGYT
abundance: NA; j_gene: TRBJ2-3; v_gene: TRBV7-9; CDR3aa: ASSSRDTDTQY
abundance: once; j_gene: TRBJ2-5; v_gene: TRBV7-8; CDR3aa: ASSLVEQTQY